Shown below are 30 T cell receptor beta chains from a single sample sequenced in a study of control samples from healthy donors and cancer patients (dated by TCRdb to 2020 to 2021). The method behind the library was the immunoSEQ multiplex PCR assay. The source is immuneACCESS, and TCRdb retained only in-frame sequences with V and J called. Part of the clones is not carried over; for the studies checked, unresolved V genes explain less than half of this, and the remainder is unexplained. Here the sample has some 79,000 clones; roughly 87% occur a single time. Approximately 3.6% of the sample belongs to the ten largest clones. The source material was blood. The receptors were gathered from a woman aged 50 to 60 in good health.

The gene calls are TRBV5-1 and TRBJ2-5; D may be TRBD2 (6 bases). The germline V and J ends were trimmed by 4 bases and 5 bases, with 15 bases remaining between them. The germline V gene has CDR1 SGHRS and CDR2 YFSETQ. The CDR3 totals 14 residues. CDR3 in amino acids: CASSPGGSSETQYF. The CDR3 region has the DNA TGCGCCAGCAGCCCCGGGGGTAGCTCCGAGACCCAGTACTTC.

The chain recombines TRBV9 with TRBJ1-4; D is perhaps TRBD1 (5 bases). Per the germline V gene, CDR1 is SGDLS and CDR2 is YYNGEE. This CDR3 is built from 13 residues. V lost 4 bases and J lost 6, with 10 bases in between. CDR3 coding DNA: TGTGCCAGCAGCAAAGAACAGGATGAAAAACTGTTTTTT. Translated: CASSKEQDEKLFF.

V usage is TRBV5-4 and J usage is TRBJ2-1; D assignment may be TRBD1 or TRBD2 (5 bases each). The CDR3 has 15 amino acids. With 4 bases removed from V and 0 bases from J, the gap between germline ends came to 11 bases. Germline V CDR1 and CDR2: SGHNT, YYREEE (reference sequence). CDR3 region: CASSPSGGSYNEQFF. CDR3 DNA: TGTGCCAGCAGCCCAAGTGGGGGCTCCTACAATGAGCAGTTCTTC.

This clone turned up a few times. The chain recombines TRBV5-5 with TRBJ2-7; 12 bases agree with TRBD1. V lost 1 base and J lost 5; bases outside the gene matches: 10. Germline V CDR1 and CDR2: SGHKS, YYEKEE (reference sequence). The CDR3 contains 17 residues. The CDR3 DNA reads as TGTGCCAGCAGCTTGCTACCTTCGGGACAGGGGGCGAACGAGCAGTACTTC. Its translation is CASSLLPSGQGANEQYF.

The chain joins TRBV2 to TRBJ2-5, with 8 bases that match TRBD1. The V segment lost 11 bases and the J segment 5 bases; nucleotides outside the gene matches: 10. Germline-derived CDR1 and CDR2 are SNHLY and FYNNEI. The CDR3 totals 13 residues. The CDR3 nucleotides read TGTGCCGGCCGTGGACAGGGACGTGAGACCCAGTACTTC. Its protein is CAGRGQGRETQYF.

The rearrangement links TRBV19 to TRBJ2-3; D is perhaps TRBD2 (5 bases). The length of the CDR3 is 13 residues. CDR1 and CDR2 (germline): LNHDA, SQIVND (reference sequence). The V end was cut by 6 bases, the J end by 6 bases, with 13 bases between. This chain's CDR3 is CASSDLARDTQYF. DNA for the CDR3: TGTGCCAGTAGCGACCTAGCTCGCGATACGCAGTATTTT.

The chain combines TRBV2 with TRBJ2-3; the match to TRBD2 covers 7 bases. V shed 5 bases and J 2 bases; nucleotides not matched to a gene: 7. The CDR3 runs 15 residues. CDR1 SNHLY and CDR2 FYNNEI come from the germline V gene. As DNA, the CDR3 is TGTGCCAGCAGTTTACGGGAGGAACCCACAGATACGCAGTATTTT. Protein: CASSLREEPTDTQYF.

This sequence joins TRBV6-5 and TRBJ2-7; TRBD2 might be the D (7 bases). The V and J ends lost 7 bases and 5 bases respectively, with 12 bases between them. CDR1 is MNHEY and CDR2 is SVGAGI in the germline V gene. This CDR3 has 12 amino acids. The chain's CDR3 is CASKGGVNEQYF. CDR3 bases: TGTGCCAGCAAAGGGGGGGTTAACGAGCAGTACTTC.

The V gene is TRBV29-1, the J gene TRBJ1-4; D perhaps matches TRBD1 (5 bases). Trimming removed 7 bases from V and 3 bases from J, with 12 bases in between. This CDR3 contains 13 residues. CDR1 and CDR2 (germline): SQVTM, ANQGSEA. The CDR3 DNA sequence: TGCAGCGCCGAGACAGTTCCTAATGAAAAACTGTTTTTT. Translating gives CSAETVPNEKLFF.

This clone was detected only once. The V and J genes are TRBV6-8 and TRBJ2-1, with 7 bases identical to TRBD1. The CDR3 is made up of 19 amino acids. Trimming cost V 2 bases and J 2 bases; bases outside gene matches: 15. Germline values: CDR1 MNHGY, CDR2 SAAAGT. The chain's CDR3 is CASSYVGLSTGYPYNEQFF. CDR3 in DNA: TGTGCCAGCAGTTACGTGGGGTTATCGACAGGGTACCCCTACAATGAGCAGTTCTTC.

J is TRBJ2-1 and V is TRBV3-1 (or the pseudogene TRBV3-2); D perhaps matches TRBD2 (6 bases). V lost 2 bases to trimming and J lost 5 bases, with 22 bases between them. The germline CDR1 and CDR2 sequences are LGHDT and YNNKEL (reference sequence). This CDR3 comprises 18 residues. CDR3 nucleotide sequence: TGTGCCAGCAGCCAATTTTTCGGAGGTGGCGGGGCGAACAATGAGCAGTTCTTC. It codes for CASSQFFGGGGANNEQFF.

The J gene is TRBJ1-4, the V gene TRBV2, with a weak D call TRBD1 (6 bases). Germline V gene data show CDR1 as SNHLY and CDR2 as FYNNEI. Deletions cut 5 bases from V and 3 bases from J, with 10 bases between. This CDR3 is built from 14 residues. The chain's CDR3 is CASSLGASNEKLFF. The CDR3, as DNA: TGTGCCAGCAGTTTGGGGGCCTCTAATGAAAAACTGTTTTTT.

This rearrangement joins TRBV13 to TRBJ2-2; no clear D gene. The CDR3 consists of 12 residues. Germline V lookup: CDR1 PRHDT, CDR2 FYEKMQ (reference sequence). Trimming left V 7 bases short and J 3 bases short, with 6 bases between. CDR3 DNA: TGTGCCAGCACAGGATACACCGGGGAGCTGTTTTTT. Translated, it gives CASTGYTGELFF. Full variable domain (outside the CDR3, taken from reference TRBV13 and TRBJ2-2): AAGVIQSPRHLIKEKRETATLKCYPIPRHDTVYWYQQGPGQDPQFLISFYEKMQSDKGSIPDRFSAQQFSDYHSELNMSSLELGDSALYFCASTGYTGELFFGEGSRLTVL.

The chain carries TRBV28 and TRBJ1-1, with D unresolved. The CDR3 loop spans 14 amino acids. The V and J ends lost 6 bases and 1 base respectively, with 12 bases between them. Germline-derived CDR1 and CDR2 are MDHEN and SYDVKM. The CDR3 region has the DNA TGTGCCAGCAGCCCGGTCGTATCGAACACTGAAGCTTTCTTT. Amino acids: CASSPVVSNTEAFF.

This clone was found once. The CDR3 reads CASSLPGQGGYTF. Here the CDR3 DNA reads TGTGCCAGCAGTTTGCCTGGACAGGGTGGCTACACCTTC. The chain uses TRBV28 and TRBJ1-2; TRBD1 agrees at 8 bases. The CDR3 loop spans 13 amino acids. Germline V gene data show CDR1 as MDHEN and CDR2 as SYDVKM. The V and J ends lost 3 bases and 7 bases, in that order; junction bases with no gene match: 4.

This clone came up once. The chain couples TRBV24-1 to TRBJ2-1; 14 nucleotides align to TRBD2. V lost 1 base to trimming and J lost 1 base; unmatched junction nucleotides: 8. In germline, CDR1 is KGHDR, CDR2 SFDVKD. The CDR3 length is 20 residues. The CDR3 sequence is CATSDFPGTSGSSSYNEQFF. CDR3 DNA: TGTGCCACCAGTGATTTTCCTGGGACTAGCGGGAGCAGTTCCTACAATGAGCAGTTCTTC.

The chain recombines TRBV28 with TRBJ1-2; 7 nucleotides agree with TRBD1. Germline V gene lookup returns CDR1 MDHEN and CDR2 SYDVKM. The ends lost 2 bases at V and 4 bases at J; junction bases unmatched: 7. This CDR3 region has 15 residues. The CDR3 is CASSLPGQRVYGYTF. The CDR3 region has the DNA TGTGCCAGCAGTTTACCGGGACAGAGGGTCTATGGCTACACCTTC.

The chain carries TRBV28 and TRBJ2-3; 11 bases are shared with TRBD2. The germline V gene encodes CDR1 MDHEN and CDR2 SYDVKM. There are 13 residues in the CDR3. The V segment lost 9 bases and the J segment 6 bases; nucleotides outside the gene matches: 5. CDR3 in DNA: TGTGCCAGTAGCGGGAGGGCCTTGGATACGCAGTATTTT. It codes for CASSGRALDTQYF.

About this clone: This sample includes further DNA sequences coding for the same CDR3. This rearrangement joins TRBV5-1 to TRBJ2-5; TRBD1 matches 8 bases. The length of the CDR3 is 13 residues. V dropped 0 bases and J dropped 5; count of bases not matched to a gene: 0. Germline V lookup: CDR1 SGHRS, CDR2 YFSETQ. The CDR3 region has the DNA TGCGCCAGCAGCTTGGGACAGGGGGAGACCCAGTACTTC. Translated: CASSLGQGETQYF.

The V and J genes are TRBV24-1 and TRBJ1-5, with D perhaps matching TRBD1 (5 bases). The CDR3 runs to 14 residues. The V and J ends lost 3 bases and 6 bases respectively, with 11 bases between them. In germline, CDR1 is KGHDR, CDR2 SFDVKD. CDR3 sequence reads: CATSDPGTSQPQHF. The CDR3 DNA is TGTGCCACCAGTGATCCCGGGACCAGTCAGCCCCAGCATTTT.

The rearrangement joins TRBV28 to TRBJ1-2, with 9 bases fitting TRBD1. The germline V gene encodes CDR1 MDHEN and CDR2 SYDVKM. V was clipped by 6 bases and J by 8 bases; unmatched bases: 10. This CDR3 has 14 residues. The CDR3 sequence: CASSTDRGQRGYTF. The DNA of the CDR3 is TGTGCCAGCAGCACGGACAGGGGACAAAGGGGCTACACCTTC.

The genes are TRBV4-2 and TRBJ1-3; D is unresolved. The CDR3 consists of 18 residues. V was cut by 0 bases and J by 0 bases, with 15 bases left in between. Germline V gene sequence: CDR1 LGHNA, CDR2 YNFKEQ. The CDR3 protein is CASSQEVGKTRSGNTIYF. The CDR3, as DNA: TGTGCCAGCAGCCAAGAGGTAGGAAAGACCCGCTCTGGAAACACCATATATTTT.

The chain couples TRBV21-1 to TRBJ2-6; the table's D call, TRBD1, has no DNA check behind it. TRBV21-1 is reported as a pseudogene. CDR3 length: 17 residues. For the CDR3, the DNA is TGTGCCAGCAGCCAGGGGGCGTTCAATCCTGGGGCCAACGTCCTGACTTTC. Protein: CASSQGAFNPGANVLTF.

The chain is built from TRBV27 and TRBJ1-1; TRBD1 matches 9 bases. The CDR3 is 14 amino acids. V shed 7 bases and J 6 bases; nucleotides not matched to a gene: 9. CDR1 and CDR2 (germline): MNHEY, SMNVEV (reference sequence). The CDR3 loop reads CASKFRDRVAEAFF. For the CDR3, the DNA is TGTGCCAGCAAGTTTCGGGACAGGGTCGCTGAAGCTTTCTTT.

The rearrangement links TRBV7-3 to TRBJ2-2; D not resolved. V lost 1 base and J 4 bases, leaving 4 bases between the germline ends. There are 13 residues in the CDR3. CDR1 is SGHTA, CDR2 FQGTGA, per germline. The CDR3 DNA follows: TGTGCCAGCAGCTTAAAGGTCACCGGGGAGCTGTTTTTT. The encoded protein is CASSLKVTGELFF.

The V and J genes are TRBV19 and TRBJ2-1; D ambiguous. Germline-derived CDR1 and CDR2 are LNHDA and SQIVND (reference sequence). The CDR3 has 12 residues. The V end lost 4 bases, the J end lost 7 bases, and 8 bases lay between the germline ends. CDR3 sequence reads: CASSTLYNEQFF. Written as DNA, the CDR3 is TGTGCCAGTAGTACTCTTTATAATGAGCAGTTCTTC.

This clone has only one observation. The J gene is TRBJ1-1, the V gene TRBV5-1; 7 bases match TRBD1. With 4 bases clipped from V and 0 bases from J, the junction kept 18 bases outside the gene matches. CDR3 length equals 19 residues. Looked up from germline, CDR1 is SGHRS and CDR2 is YFSETQ. The CDR3 coding sequence is TGCGCCAGCAGCATCACCACGAGACAGGGAGGAGGTATGAACACTGAAGCTTTCTTT. It codes for CASSITTRQGGGMNTEAFF. Together with reference TRBV5-1 and TRBJ1-1, the CDR3 gives the full variable domain: KAGVTQTPRYLIKTRGQQVTLSCSPISGHRSVSWYQQTPGQGLQFLFEYFSETQRNKGNFPGRFSGRQFSNSRSEMNVSTLELGDSALYLCASSITTRQGGGMNTEAFFGQGTRLTVV.

V usage is TRBV6-1 and J usage is TRBJ1-1; D is undetermined. Germline V gene data show CDR1 as MNHNS and CDR2 as SASEGT. This CDR3 has 11 residues. Trimming cost V 2 bases and J 4 bases, with 2 bases left between them. The CDR3 region has the DNA TGTGCCAGCAGTGAACCCACTGAAGCTTTCTTT. Protein product: CASSEPTEAFF.

The CDR3 DNA follows: TGTGCCAGCAGTTTAGCGTTTGTGGGCTCTGGGGCTTTCTTT. Translation gives CASSLAFVGSGAFF. This chain links TRBV28 with TRBJ1-1; D ambiguous. Germline CDR1 is MDHEN and CDR2 is SYDVKM. The V and J ends lost 2 bases and 11 bases respectively, with 18 bases between them. The CDR3 is 14 residues long.

The chain has TRBV24-1 and TRBJ2-3; D is possibly TRBD1 (6 bases). The CDR3 consists of 17 residues. V was cut by 5 bases and J by 6 bases, with 23 bases left in between. Germline V gene sequence: CDR1 KGHDR, CDR2 SFDVKD. The CDR3 sequence is CATSGGRGLGPRDTQYF. DNA of the CDR3: TGTGCCACCAGTGGAGGCAGGGGTCTTGGGCCTCGGGATACGCAGTATTTT.